This T cell receptor beta chain derives from a study of cytomegalovirus exposure and HLA in healthy donors. Study summary: The 550 to 800 first-cohort repertoires and the 100 to 150 validation repertoires shared the same platform, a later analysis reported. Study-wide points: Overall, around 160 TCR beta chains were annotated as cytomegalovirus-associated. That first-cohort TCR clusters tended to co-occur in the 100 to 150 validation repertoires was found in a later analysis.

It was the roughly 130-subject validation cohort, separate from the 666-subject first cohort, to which the donors belonged. CDR3 size: 16 residues. The germline V gene encodes CDR1 MNHNY and CDR2 SVGAGI (reference sequence). V lost 2 bases and J 3 bases, leaving 14 bases between the germline ends. Data came from immunoSEQ multiplex PCR; TCRdb stores just in-frame clones and leaves some out. In the table there are approximately 230,000 clones, roughly nine tenths of which are singletons. This clone is a singleton in its sample. What it binds is unknown. The gene calls are TRBV6-6 and TRBJ1-5; perhaps TRBD1 as D (5 bases). The sequenced sample was PBMCs. The TCR was taken from a man aged 18 to 35 in good health and CMV-seropositive. CDR3 coding DNA: TGTGCCAGCAGTTACGGGGGAGGGGCTATCAATCAGCCCCAGCATTTT. Amino acids: CASSYGGGAINQPQHF.